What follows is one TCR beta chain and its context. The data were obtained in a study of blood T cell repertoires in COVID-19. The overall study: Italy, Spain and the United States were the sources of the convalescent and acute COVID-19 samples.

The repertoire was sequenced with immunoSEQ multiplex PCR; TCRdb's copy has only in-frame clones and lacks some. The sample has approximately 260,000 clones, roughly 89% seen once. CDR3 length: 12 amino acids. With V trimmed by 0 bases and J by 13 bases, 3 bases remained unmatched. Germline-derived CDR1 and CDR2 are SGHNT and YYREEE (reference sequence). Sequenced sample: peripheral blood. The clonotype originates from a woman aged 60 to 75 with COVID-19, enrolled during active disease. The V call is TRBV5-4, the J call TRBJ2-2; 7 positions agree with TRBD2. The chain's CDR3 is CASSLAGGGLFF. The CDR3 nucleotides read TGTGCCAGCAGCTTGGCGGGGGGTGGGCTGTTTTTT.